The rows below give T cell receptor beta chains drawn from one sample of a study of response to subunit inactivated influenza vaccine. TCRdb re-called the RT-PCR reads through MiXCR, storing one row per CDR3 protein. This sample carries approximately 200,000 distinct CDR3 sequences, around an eighth of them seen once, and the ten largest clones take about 28%. The sample consisted of CD8+ T cells sorted from PBMCs, taken 4 to 6 days after vaccination. These TCRs come from a middle-aged man who received an inactivated influenza vaccine. Each CDR3 is given with its conserved first and last residue. The D gene is left open where the match is weak. Rows give clone size only sometimes, using once, few, many, or a class for an expanded clone.

j_gene: TRBJ1-1
abundance: -
v_gene: TRBV5-1
d_gene: -
CDR3aa: CASSREGLGLEAFF
CDR3nt: TGCGCCAGCAGCCGGGAGGGGCTGGGGCTAGAGGCTTTCTTT

j_gene: TRBJ2-7
abundance: few
v_gene: TRBV5-5
d_gene: -
CDR3aa: CASSPAGLEQYF
CDR3nt: TGTGCCAGCAGCCCGGCCGGCCTCGAGCAGTACTTC

j_gene: TRBJ2-1
abundance: -
v_gene: TRBV30
d_gene: -
CDR3aa: CAWSSGSNEQFF
CDR3nt: TGTGCCTGGAGTAGCGGGTCCAATGAGCAGTTCTTC

j_gene: TRBJ1-1
abundance: -
v_gene: TRBV5-1
d_gene: -
CDR3aa: CASSWTAGDTEAFF
CDR3nt: TGCGCCAGCAGCTGGACAGCCGGGGACACTGAAGCTTTCTTT

j_gene: TRBJ2-7
abundance: -
v_gene: TRBV7-9
d_gene: -
CDR3aa: CASSFPGSREDNEQYF
CDR3nt: TGTGCCAGCAGCTTTCCGGGAAGCAGGGAAGATAACGAGCAGTACTTC

j_gene: TRBJ2-3
abundance: -
v_gene: TRBV6-1
d_gene: -
CDR3aa: CASRPQGWVADTQYF
CDR3nt: TGTGCCAGCAGACCCCAGGGGTGGGTCGCAGATACGCAGTATTTT

j_gene: TRBJ2-7
abundance: -
v_gene: TRBV7-9
d_gene: -
CDR3aa: CASNTGNYEQYF
CDR3nt: TGTGCCAGCAACACCGGGAATTACGAGCAGTACTTC

j_gene: TRBJ2-1
abundance: -
v_gene: TRBV25-1
d_gene: -
CDR3aa: CASSEYAAFNEQFF
CDR3nt: TGTGCCAGCAGTGAATATGCGGCTTTCAATGAGCAGTTCTTC

j_gene: TRBJ2-1
abundance: -
v_gene: TRBV12-5
d_gene: TRBD2
CDR3aa: CASASGLAGGPSIF
CDR3nt: TGTGCTAGTGCCTCGGGACTAGCGGGAGGGCCCTCTATCTTC

j_gene: TRBJ2-2
abundance: -
v_gene: TRBV9
d_gene: -
CDR3aa: CASSVGGTPRSTGELFF
CDR3nt: TGTGCCAGCAGCGTAGGTGGGACCCCTCGGAGCACCGGGGAGCTGTTTTTT

j_gene: TRBJ2-5
abundance: few
v_gene: TRBV29-1
d_gene: TRBD2
CDR3aa: CSVEFVAGGVLQETQYF
CDR3nt: TGCAGCGTTGAGTTTGTAGCGGGGGGCGTTCTTCAAGAGACCCAGTACTTC

j_gene: TRBJ2-3
abundance: many
v_gene: TRBV29-1
d_gene: -
CDR3aa: CSVEHQDPGTQYF
CDR3nt: TGCAGCGTTGAACATCAGGATCCCGGTACGCAGTATTTT

j_gene: TRBJ1-1
abundance: -
v_gene: TRBV4-3
d_gene: -
CDR3aa: CASSLKPTFMNTEAFF
CDR3nt: TGCGCCAGCAGCCTTAAGCCAACCTTTATGAACACTGAAGCTTTCTTT

j_gene: TRBJ2-7
abundance: -
v_gene: TRBV5-1
d_gene: -
CDR3aa: CASSPGLRDEQYF
CDR3nt: TGCGCCAGCAGCCCCGGCCTAAGGGACGAGCAGTACTTC

j_gene: TRBJ2-7
abundance: -
v_gene: TRBV25-1
d_gene: -
CDR3aa: CASSELGRYEQYF
CDR3nt: TGTGCCAGCAGTGAGCTGGGGCGCTACGAGCAGTACTTC

j_gene: TRBJ2-1
abundance: few
v_gene: TRBV7-8
d_gene: TRBD2
CDR3aa: CASSFPGGANEQFF
CDR3nt: TGTGCCAGCAGCTTCCCCGGGGGGGCTAATGAGCAGTTCTTC

j_gene: TRBJ2-6
abundance: few
v_gene: TRBV14
d_gene: TRBD1
CDR3aa: CASSPRQGASLNSGANVLTF
CDR3nt: TGTGCCAGCAGCCCTCGACAGGGGGCTAGTCTTAACTCTGGGGCCAACGTCCTGACTTTC

j_gene: TRBJ2-1
abundance: -
v_gene: TRBV7-9
d_gene: TRBD2
CDR3aa: CASSLGREGEQFF
CDR3nt: TGTGCCAGCAGCTTAGGGCGGGAGGGTGAGCAGTTCTTC

j_gene: TRBJ2-5
abundance: many
v_gene: TRBV7-8
d_gene: -
CDR3aa: CASRTKQETQYF
CDR3nt: TGTGCCAGCAGAACCAAACAAGAGACCCAGTACTTC

j_gene: TRBJ2-1
abundance: many
v_gene: TRBV4-3
d_gene: TRBD2
CDR3aa: CASSQETSTSQYNEQFF
CDR3nt: TGCGCCAGCAGCCAAGAAACCTCGACTAGCCAGTACAATGAGCAGTTCTTC

j_gene: TRBJ1-3
abundance: -
v_gene: TRBV5-4
d_gene: -
CDR3aa: CASSFNSGYFGGNTIYF
CDR3nt: TGTGCCAGCAGCTTCAATTCAGGCTACTTCGGTGGAAACACCATATATTTT

j_gene: TRBJ2-6
abundance: few
v_gene: TRBV9
d_gene: TRBD1
CDR3aa: CASSIQQGYSSGANVLTF
CDR3nt: TGTGCCAGCAGCATACAACAGGGGTATAGCTCTGGGGCCAACGTCCTGACTTTC

j_gene: TRBJ2-6
abundance: few
v_gene: TRBV6-1
d_gene: TRBD2
CDR3aa: CASSELGLAGGSYSGANVLTF
CDR3nt: TGTGCCAGCAGTGAACTAGGACTAGCGGGGGGCTCATACTCTGGGGCCAACGTCCTGACTTTC

j_gene: TRBJ2-2
abundance: -
v_gene: TRBV4-3
d_gene: TRBD2
CDR3aa: CASSQDGLAGITGELFF
CDR3nt: TGCGCCAGCAGCCAAGACGGCCTAGCGGGAATCACCGGGGAGCTGTTTTTT

j_gene: TRBJ2-1
abundance: few
v_gene: TRBV5-6
d_gene: TRBD1
CDR3aa: CASSLEIGTGNNEQFF
CDR3nt: TGTGCCAGCAGCTTGGAGATCGGGACAGGGAACAATGAGCAGTTCTTC

j_gene: TRBJ2-3
abundance: -
v_gene: TRBV9
d_gene: TRBD2
CDR3aa: CASSAGTSYGNTQYF
CDR3nt: TGTGCCAGCAGCGCCGGGACTAGTTACGGGAATACGCAGTATTTT

j_gene: TRBJ1-4
abundance: -
v_gene: TRBV21-1
d_gene: -
CDR3aa: CASITYLQPNEKLFF
CDR3nt: TGTGCCAGCATTACCTACCTACAGCCTAATGAAAAACTGTTTTTT